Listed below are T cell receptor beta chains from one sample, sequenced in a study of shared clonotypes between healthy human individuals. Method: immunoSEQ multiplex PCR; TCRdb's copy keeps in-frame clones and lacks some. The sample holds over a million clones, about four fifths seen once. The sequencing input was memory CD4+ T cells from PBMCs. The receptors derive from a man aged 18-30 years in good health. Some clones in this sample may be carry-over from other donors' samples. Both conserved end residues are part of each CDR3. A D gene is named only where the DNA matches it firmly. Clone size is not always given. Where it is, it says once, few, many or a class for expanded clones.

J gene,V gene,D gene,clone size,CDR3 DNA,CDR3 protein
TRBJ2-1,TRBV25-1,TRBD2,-,TGTGCCAGCAGTGAATTAAGTAGCGGGAGTAACAATGAGCAGTTCTTC,CASSELSSGSNNEQFF
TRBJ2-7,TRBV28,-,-,TGTGCCAGCAGTTTACCTGGGAGGGAGCAGTACTTC,CASSLPGREQYF
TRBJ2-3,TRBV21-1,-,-,TGTGCCAGCAGCAAAGAGGGTTCTAATCCCCCAGATACGCAGTATTTT,CASSKEGSNPPDTQYF
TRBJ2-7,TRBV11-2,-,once,TGTGCCAGCAGTCCAAGGTCAGAAAGCTCCTACGAGCAGTACTTC,CASSPRSESSYEQYF
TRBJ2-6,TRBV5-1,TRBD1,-,TGCGCCAGCAGCTTAAGACAGGGCGCTGGGGCCAACGTCCTGACTTTC,CASSLRQGAGANVLTF
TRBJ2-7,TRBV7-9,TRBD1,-,TGTGCCAGCAGCTTGTCAGGGGGTATACTCTCCTACGAGCAGTACTTC,CASSLSGGILSYEQYF
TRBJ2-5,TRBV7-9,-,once,TGTGCCAGCAGCTCGGCCATCGGCCCTGAAGAGACCCAGTACTTC,CASSSAIGPEETQYF
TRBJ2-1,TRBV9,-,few,TGTGCCAGCAGCGCGCAGGGGAGCTCCTACAATGAGCAGTTCTTC,CASSAQGSSYNEQFF
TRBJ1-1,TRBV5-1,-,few,TGCGCCAGCAGCCTACAGGGCCCCGGCACTGAAGCTTTCTTT,CASSLQGPGTEAFF
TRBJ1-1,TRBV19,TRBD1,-,TGTGCCAGTCGGGGGACAGGGAGGCACACTGAAGCTTTCTTT,CASRGTGRHTEAFF
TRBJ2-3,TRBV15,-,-,TGTGCCACCAGCAGAGATCCGGGCGATACGCAGTATTTT,CATSRDPGDTQYF
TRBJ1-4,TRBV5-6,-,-,TGTGCCAGCAGCTTCGGGACGAGGACGGAAAAACTGTTTTTT,CASSFGTRTEKLFF
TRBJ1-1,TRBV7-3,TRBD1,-,TGTGCCAGCAGTACAGGGACAGGGATAGGAGCTTTCTTT,CASSTGTGIGAFF
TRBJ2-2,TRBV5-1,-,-,TGCGCCAGCAGCTTGTCAGGGCTGAAGAACACCGGGGAGCTGTTTTTT,CASSLSGLKNTGELFF
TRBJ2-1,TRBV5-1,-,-,TGCGCCAGCAGCTTCTACAATGAGCAGTTCTTC,CASSFYNEQFF
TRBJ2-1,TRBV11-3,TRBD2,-,TGTGCCAGCAGCTTCCGGGAGGGCCGAGGAAATGAGCAGTTCTTC,CASSFREGRGNEQFF
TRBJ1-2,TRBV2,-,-,TGTGCCAGCAGCGAACGGGGAAGAGACTATGGCTACACCTTC,CASSERGRDYGYTF
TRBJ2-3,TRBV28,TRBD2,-,TGTGCCAGCAGCCCTGGTGGTAGCGGGAGTTTTCTGGATACGCAGTATTTT,CASSPGGSGSFLDTQYF
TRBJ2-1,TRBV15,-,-,TGTGCCACCAGCAGAGTTCTGGGCCTGGACAATGAGCAGTTCTTC,CATSRVLGLDNEQFF
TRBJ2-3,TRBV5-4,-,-,TGTGCCAGCAGCTTGGCGGCGCGACAAAGCACAGATACGCAGTATTTT,CASSLAARQSTDTQYF